This entry lists 15 T cell receptor beta chains sequenced from one sample in a study of T-cell reconstitution after alpha-beta-depleted transplantation in children. The authors prepared the TCRbeta library with unique molecular identifiers. Using its own MiXCR run on the PCR reads, TCRdb lists one record per CDR3 protein. The sample consists of fewer than 700,000 distinct CDR3 sequences, roughly 13% of them appearing once. The sequencing here drew on PBMCs, mostly from graft donor cells, taken 360 days after TCRalphabeta/CD19-depleted stem cell transplant. These receptors were obtained from a male patient between 10 and 17 years old who had a stem cell transplant for acute myeloid leukemia, so the T cells may come from the graft donor.

This clonotype was observed a handful of times. This sequence joins TRBV18 and TRBJ2-7, with a weak D call TRBD2 (6 bases). The CDR3 is 15 amino acids. The V end lost 2 bases, the J end lost 3 bases, and 14 bases lay between the germline ends. Germline V gene lookup returns CDR1 KGHSH and CDR2 LQKENI. The CDR3 nucleotides are TGTGCCAGCTCACCAGGCGGGGTTCTCCTCTACGAGCAGTACTTC. Its translation is CASSPGGVLLYEQYF.

This clonotype came up many times. The chain employs TRBV6-2 or TRBV6-3 and TRBJ2-1; a weak D match, TRBD1 (5 bases). The CDR3 sequence is 11 residues long. Germline assignment: CDR1 MNHEY and CDR2 SVGEGT. V was shortened by 5 bases and J by 10 bases, with 9 bases between the two germline ends. The CDR3 region is CASSPRQEQFF. The CDR3 coding sequence is TGTGCCAGCAGTCCCAGACAGGAGCAGTTCTTC.

A few counts support this clonotype. The chain has TRBV10-2 and TRBJ2-1; TRBD1 might be the D (6 bases). Trimming took 7 bases from V and 4 from J, leaving 17 bases between them. Germline V lookup: CDR1 WSHSY, CDR2 SAAADI. The CDR3 is 15 residues long. CDR3 nucleotides: TGCGCCAGCAACTTTAACAGGGAAGAGTACAATGAGCAGTTCTTC. This sequence encodes CASNFNREEYNEQFF.

This chain uses TRBV28 with TRBJ2-5; D call uncertain. V was clipped by 6 bases and J by 2 bases, with 10 bases between them. The germline V gene encodes CDR1 MDHEN and CDR2 SYDVKM. The CDR3 runs 13 residues. CDR3 residues: CASSGAVQETQYF. CDR3 sequence (DNA): TGTGCCAGCAGCGGAGCAGTACAAGAGACCCAGTACTTC.

The V and J genes are TRBV20-1 and TRBJ2-1; 12 bases match TRBD2. The CDR3 loop spans 14 amino acids. The J segment lost 6 bases and the V segment lost 5 bases, leaving 5 bases of the junction unmatched. CDR1 is DFQATT and CDR2 is SNEGSKA in the germline V gene (reference sequence). The CDR3 nucleotides read TGCAGTGCTCCGACTAGCGGGAGTATCAATGAGCAGTTCTTC. Translated: CSAPTSGSINEQFF.

This clonotype was seen a handful of times. This chain joins TRBV4-2 and TRBJ2-5; TRBD2 aligns across 8 bases. CDR1 is LGHNA, CDR2 YNFKEQ, per germline. The CDR3 runs to 17 residues. J lost 2 bases, V lost 0 bases, and 8 bases had no gene match. In nucleotides, the CDR3 is TGTGCCAGCAGCCAAGAGTCCCCACGGGAGGGGCAAGAGACCCAGTACTTC. It codes for CASSQESPREGQETQYF.

V usage is TRBV29-1 and J usage is TRBJ2-2; 8 bases match TRBD2. The CDR3 covers 18 residues. In germline, CDR1 is SQVTM, CDR2 ANQGSEA. V lost 4 bases and J lost 4; bases outside the gene matches: 17. CDR3 loop: CSVGTEGVLAGVTGELFF. The DNA of the CDR3 is TGCAGCGTTGGGACAGAGGGCGTCCTAGCGGGCGTCACCGGGGAGCTGTTTTTT.

The CDR3, as DNA: TGCGCCAGCAGCCAAGGTGGGACGTCCGGGGTCTCCTACGAGCAGTACTTC. It is translated as CASSQGGTSGVSYEQYF. The chain is built from TRBV4-3 and TRBJ2-7, with D perhaps matching TRBD1 or TRBD2 (5 bases each). Germline CDR1 is LGHNA and CDR2 is YSLEER. The CDR3 has 17 residues. Between the trimmed V and J ends, which lost 1 base and 0 bases, there was a span of 16 bases.

This chain connects TRBV5-4 to TRBJ2-1, with D tentatively TRBD2 (5 bases). Germline V gene data show CDR1 as SGHNT and CDR2 as YYREEE (reference sequence). This CDR3 has 13 amino acids. Trimming pared 1 base from V and 9 bases from J, leaving 11 bases between. CDR3 sequence reads: CASSLPGFSEQFF. As DNA, the CDR3 is TGTGCCAGCAGCTTGCCGGGGTTTAGTGAGCAGTTCTTC.

At least ten counts were recorded for this clonotype. The V gene is TRBV27, the J gene TRBJ2-1; 7 bases match TRBD1. The V segment lost 6 bases and the J segment 7 bases; nucleotides outside the gene matches: 12. The germline gives CDR1 MNHEY, CDR2 SMNVEV (reference sequence). There are 15 residues in the CDR3. As DNA, the CDR3 is TGTGCCAGCAGGCCTAAGATCGACAGGGAAAATGAGCAGTTCTTC. This codes for CASRPKIDRENEQFF.

The chain uses TRBV3-1 and TRBJ2-4; no reliable D call. Trimming took 1 base from V and 2 from J, leaving 18 bases between them. The CDR3 sequence is 18 residues long. From germline, CDR1 is LGHDT and CDR2 YNNKEL (reference sequence). The CDR3 nucleotides read TGTGCCAGCAGCCAAGTAAATTTCGGCCGCGCCACCAAAAACATTCAGTACTTC. Encoded protein: CASSQVNFGRATKNIQYF.

This clonotype was found many times. The chain carries TRBV18 and TRBJ2-2, with D possibly being TRBD1 or TRBD2 (5 bases each). The CDR3 consists of 17 residues. Germline V gene data show CDR1 as KGHSH and CDR2 as LQKENI. Trimming stripped 3 bases from V and 0 bases from J, with 14 bases between. Here the CDR3 reads CASSPQAGTTNTGELFF. The CDR3 nucleotides read TGTGCCAGCTCACCGCAAGCCGGGACGACGAACACCGGGGAGCTGTTTTTT. Based on the CDR3 plus reference TRBV18 and TRBJ2-2, the full variable domain is NAGVMQNPRHLVRRRGQEARLRCSPMKGHSHVYWYRQLPEEGLKFMVYLQKENIIDESGMPKERFSAEFPKEGPSILRIQQVVRGDSAAYFCASSPQAGTTNTGELFFGEGSRLTVL.

The genes are TRBV12-3 or TRBV12-4 and TRBJ1-3; D is perhaps TRBD1 (5 bases). The CDR3 contains 15 residues. Trimming left V 5 bases short and J 3 bases short, with 14 bases between. The CDR3: CASSPDDSLGNTIYF. The CDR3 DNA follows: TGTGCCAGCAGTCCAGACGACAGTCTTGGAAACACCATATATTTT.

The V and J genes are TRBV5-6 and TRBJ2-1; 7 nucleotides match TRBD2. The trim removed 2 bases at V and 6 bases at J, leaving 14 bases unmatched. Germline-derived CDR1 and CDR2 are SGHDT and YYEEEE. The CDR3 is 17 residues long. CDR3 in DNA: TGTGCCAGCAGCTTTATTATTAGCGGGCTGCCCCTCAATGAGCAGTTCTTC. Its translation is CASSFIISGLPLNEQFF.

The genes are TRBV29-1 and TRBJ1-5; possibly TRBD1 for D (5 bases). CDR3 length equals 15 residues. Germline CDR1 is SQVTM and CDR2 is ANQGSEA. V was trimmed by 8 bases and J by 0 bases, leaving 17 bases between them. CDR3 in amino acids: CSILTTGDSNQPQHF. Written as DNA, the CDR3 is TGCAGCATCCTTACGACGGGGGATAGCAATCAGCCCCAGCATTTT.